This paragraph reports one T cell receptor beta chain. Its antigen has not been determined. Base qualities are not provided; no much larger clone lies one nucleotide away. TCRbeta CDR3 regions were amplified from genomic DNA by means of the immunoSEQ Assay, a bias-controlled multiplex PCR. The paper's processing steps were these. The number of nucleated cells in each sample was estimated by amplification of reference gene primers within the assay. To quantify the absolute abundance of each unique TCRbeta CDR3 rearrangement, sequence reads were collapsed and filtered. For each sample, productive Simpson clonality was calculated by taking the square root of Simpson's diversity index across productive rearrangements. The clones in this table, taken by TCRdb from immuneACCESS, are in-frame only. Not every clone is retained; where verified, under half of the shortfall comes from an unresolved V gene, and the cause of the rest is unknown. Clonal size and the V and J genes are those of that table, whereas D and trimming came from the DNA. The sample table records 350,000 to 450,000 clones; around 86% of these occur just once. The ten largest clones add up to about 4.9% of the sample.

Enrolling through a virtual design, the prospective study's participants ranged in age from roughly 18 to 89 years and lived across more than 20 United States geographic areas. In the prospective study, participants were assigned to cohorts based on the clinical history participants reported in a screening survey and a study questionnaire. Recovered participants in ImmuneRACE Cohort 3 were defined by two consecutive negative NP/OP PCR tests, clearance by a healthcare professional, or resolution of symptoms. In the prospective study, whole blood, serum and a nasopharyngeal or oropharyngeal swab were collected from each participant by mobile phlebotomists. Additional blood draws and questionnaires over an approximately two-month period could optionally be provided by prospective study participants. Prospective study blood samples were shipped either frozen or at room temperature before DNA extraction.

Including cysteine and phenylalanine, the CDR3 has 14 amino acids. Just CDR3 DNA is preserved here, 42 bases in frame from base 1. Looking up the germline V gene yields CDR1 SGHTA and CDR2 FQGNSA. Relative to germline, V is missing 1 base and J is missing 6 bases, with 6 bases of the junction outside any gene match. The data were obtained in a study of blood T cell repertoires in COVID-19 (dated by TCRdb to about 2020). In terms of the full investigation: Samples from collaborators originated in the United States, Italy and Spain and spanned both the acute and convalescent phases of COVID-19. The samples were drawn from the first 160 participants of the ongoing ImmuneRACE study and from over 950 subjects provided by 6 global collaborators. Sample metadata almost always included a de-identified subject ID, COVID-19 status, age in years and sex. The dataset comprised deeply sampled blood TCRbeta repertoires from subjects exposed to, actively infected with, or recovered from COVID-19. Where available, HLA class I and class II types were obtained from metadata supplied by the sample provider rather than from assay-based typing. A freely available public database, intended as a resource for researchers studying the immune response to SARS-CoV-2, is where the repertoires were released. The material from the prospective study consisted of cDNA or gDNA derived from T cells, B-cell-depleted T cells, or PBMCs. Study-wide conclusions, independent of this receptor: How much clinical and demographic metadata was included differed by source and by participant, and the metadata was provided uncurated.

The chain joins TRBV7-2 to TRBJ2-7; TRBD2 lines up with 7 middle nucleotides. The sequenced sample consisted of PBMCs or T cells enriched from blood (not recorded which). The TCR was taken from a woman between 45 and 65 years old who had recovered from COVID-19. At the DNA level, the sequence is TGTGCCAGCAGCTTAGTGCGGTCGGGGGGCGAGCAGTACTTC. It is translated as CASSLVRSGGEQYF.